The 25 T cell receptor beta chains given below trace back to one sample, sequenced in a study of tumor-infiltrating lymphocytes in primary liver carcinoma. Unsorted whole blood yielded the blood RNA, and germline DNA was also extracted. cDNA specific to TCR beta was made from around 470 ng of total RNA, with a constant-region primer employed for priming. Slightly modified ARM-PCR with three nested multiplex PCR rounds yielded TCR beta libraries. The study ran its first two PCR rounds for approximately 10 cycles each, using TRBV1-TRBV30 forward primers and a C-beta reverse primer. TCRdb re-derived calls from the multiplex PCR reads in MiXCR, one entry per CDR3 protein. The sample records roughly 330,000 distinct CDR3 sequences, about two thirds being singletons. The sequencing sample was made of peripheral blood. The receptors stem from a man aged 35-49 years with primary liver carcinoma and hepatitis B virus infection.

Regarding this clonotype: This may be a read error: a much more frequent sequence differs by one nucleotide. The rearrangement joins TRBV6-1 to TRBJ2-6; D uncertain. Germline values: CDR1 MNHNS, CDR2 SASEGT. This CDR3 has 17 amino acids. This CDR3 reads CDSRPVAGGTGANVLTF. The CDR3 DNA sequence: TGTGACAGCAGACCTGTGGCAGGCGGTACTGGGGCCAACGTCCTGACTTTC.

There are a few counts of this clonotype. The rearrangement uses TRBV5-4 and TRBJ2-2; unclear D gene. The CDR3 is made up of 15 amino acids. Trimming cost V 4 bases and J 9 bases, with 19 bases left between them. CDR1 is SGHNT, CDR2 YYREEE, per germline (reference sequence). This CDR3 reads CASSLEADHHRELFF. The CDR3 bases are TGTGCCAGCAGCCTTGAGGCGGACCACCACCGGGAGCTGTTTTTT.

Details on this clonotype: One junction end disagrees with the germline gene, perhaps due to a read error. This chain links TRBV29-1 with TRBJ2-3; 7 bases match TRBD1. Germline lookup yields CDR1 SQVTM and CDR2 ANQGSEA. The CDR3 loop spans 13 amino acids. CDR3 DNA sequence: TGCAGCTTTGAAAAGGGGGCGTGGGATACGCCGTATTTT. It specifies CSFEKGAWDTPYF.

As regards this clonotype: An end of the junction differs from the germline gene, which may be a read error. The J gene is TRBJ2-1, the V gene TRBV11-2; possible D gene TRBD2, 6 bases. CDR1 and CDR2 (germline): SGHAT, FQNNGV. CDR3 length: 17 residues. The CDR3 DNA is TGTCCCAGCAGCTTAGATTTAGGGGAAACTAGCTACCTTGAGCAGTTCTTC. It encodes CPSSLDLGETSYLEQFF. Looking up the rest from reference TRBV11-2 and TRBJ2-1 gives the full variable domain: EAGVAQSPRYKIIEKRQSVAFWCNPISGHATLYWYQQILGQGPKLLIQFQNNGVVDDSQLPKDRFSAERLKGVDSTLKIQPAKLEDSAVYLCPSSLDLGETSYLEQFFGPGTRLTVL.

In the case of this clonotype: Since a much larger clone is just one base distant, this may be a read error. The chain employs TRBV5-4 and TRBJ2-5; weak D call: TRBD2 (5 bases). Germline V gene sequence: CDR1 SGHNT, CDR2 YYREEE (reference sequence). CDR3 size: 15 residues. The V end was cut by 4 bases, the J end by 2 bases, with 15 bases between. The CDR3 region has the DNA TGTGCCAGCAGCCCTTGGAGGAATCGGCAAGAGACCCAGTACTTC. It specifies CASSPWRNRQETQYF.

The gene calls are TRBV5-5 and TRBJ1-5; no definite D call. The ends were cut back, 5 bases at V and 7 bases at J, with 16 bases in the middle. This CDR3 spans 14 amino acids. Germline loops: CDR1 SGHKS, CDR2 YYEKEE (reference sequence). The CDR3 loop reads CASRSVVGDQPQHF. Written as DNA, the CDR3 is TGTGCCAGCAGGTCTGTCGTGGGTGACCAGCCCCAGCATTTT.

This clonotype has a single count. Given a much more abundant clone one base away, this may be a read error. This CDR3 is missing its conserved last phenylalanine or tryptophan, likely due to a read error. The CDR3 bases are TGTGCCATCTTTGGGGCAGGATCCTATGGCTACACCTTA. Translated, it gives CAIFGAGSYGYTL. The chain uses TRBV10-3 and TRBJ1-2, with TRBD1 as a possible D gene (5 bases). V was pared by 8 bases and J by 4 bases, with 14 bases between. Per germline, CDR1 ENHRY and CDR2 SYGVKD. CDR3 size: 13 residues.

In this sample, this clonotype turned up many times. The chain couples TRBV12-3 or TRBV12-4 to TRBJ2-7; 9 nucleotides line up with TRBD1. V was pared by 5 bases and J by 5 bases, with 4 bases of the junction left unmatched. This CDR3 is 13 amino acids long. The CDR3 loop reads CASSPDRGDEQYF. CDR3 sequence (DNA): TGTGCCAGCAGTCCGGACAGGGGTGACGAGCAGTACTTC.

This clonotype was seen only a few times. The chain carries TRBV5-1 and TRBJ2-1, with D hard to call. Germline CDR1 is SGHRS and CDR2 is YFSETQ. The V and J ends lost 1 base and 0 bases respectively, with 8 bases between them. CDR3 length equals 15 residues. Here the CDR3 reads CASSLSLSSYNEQFF. The CDR3 DNA is TGCGCCAGCAGCTTGTCTCTCAGCTCCTACAATGAGCAGTTCTTC.

Note on this clonotype: At one boundary the junction diverges from the germline segment, which might be a read error. The chain employs TRBV4-3 and TRBJ2-5, with a weak D call TRBD2 (6 bases). The CDR3 contains 14 residues. Looked up from germline, CDR1 is LGHNA and CDR2 is YSLEER. The CDR3, as DNA: TGCGCCAGCAGGCAAGAGGCGGGGAAAGAGACCCAGTACTTC. Residues: CASRQEAGKETQYF.

In regard to this clonotype: A read error may explain this, as a much larger clone is one base away. The chain recombines TRBV4-2 with TRBJ2-6, with 8 positions matching TRBD1. The CDR3 sequence is 17 residues long. Germline V lookup: CDR1 LGHNA, CDR2 YNFKEQ. The ends lost 1 base at V and 5 bases at J; junction bases unmatched: 7. The CDR3 DNA follows: TGTGCCAGCAGCCAAGCCGGACAGGGTTCTTGGGCCAACGTCCTGACTTTC. This codes for CASSQAGQGSWANVLTF.

On this clonotype itself: A read error is possible here, since a much larger clone lies one base away. The gene calls are TRBV10-3 and TRBJ2-5, with D uncertain. The CDR3 is 14 amino acids. Germline V gene sequence: CDR1 ENHRY, CDR2 SYGVKD. The DNA of the CDR3 is TGTGCCATCAGTGATAAAATCTCCCAAGAGGCCCAGTACTTC. Its translation: CAISDKISQEAQYF.

As concerns this clonotype: The junction departs from germline at one end; a sequencing error may be responsible. The rearrangement uses TRBV11-2 and TRBJ1-2; D call uncertain. The length of the CDR3 is 15 residues. Germline loops: CDR1 SGHAT, CDR2 FQNNGV. The CDR3 nucleotides read TGTGCTAGCAGCGCCAACCCACAGCCTTACTATGGCTACACCTTC. Its protein product is CASSANPQPYYGYTF.

The chain has TRBV11-2 and TRBJ2-1; 7 bases line up with TRBD1. V trimming: 6 bases; J trimming: 10 bases; junction bases outside the gene matches: 15. Germline V gene lookup returns CDR1 SGHAT and CDR2 FQNNGV. The CDR3 length is 15 residues. Here the CDR3 reads CASSSWTGGFYEQFF. For the CDR3, the DNA is TGTGCCAGCAGTTCCTGGACAGGAGGTTTCTACGAGCAGTTCTTC.

On this clonotype itself: One end of the junction fails to match germline, which may point to a read error. The V and J genes are TRBV11-2 and TRBJ1-3; D perhaps matches TRBD1 (6 bases). CDR3 length equals 15 residues. The germline gives CDR1 SGHAT, CDR2 FQNNGV. CDR3: CASSWAGDSGSTIYF. The DNA of the CDR3 is TGTGCAAGCAGCTGGGCAGGGGATTCTGGAAGCACCATATATTTT.

V is TRBV30 and J is TRBJ2-7; D tentatively reads TRBD1 or TRBD2 (6 bases each). With 4 bases removed from V and 7 bases from J, the gap between germline ends came to 20 bases. Germline V gene data show CDR1 as GTSNPN and CDR2 as SVGIG (reference sequence). This CDR3 spans 14 amino acids. The DNA of the CDR3 is TGTGCCTGGATCCCCTCGGGGGCGCCGCCGGAGCAGTACTTC. Amino acid sequence: CAWIPSGAPPEQYF.

This clonotype was observed at least ten times. The chain employs TRBV11-2 and TRBJ2-7; 8 nucleotides agree with TRBD2. V lost 1 base, J lost 8 bases, and 13 bases stayed unmatched. The CDR3 totals 16 residues. Germline lookup yields CDR1 SGHAT and CDR2 FQNNGV. The CDR3 DNA sequence: TGTGCCAGCAGCTTAGTAACTAGCGGATCCCTACGAAAGCAGTACTTC. Its protein is CASSLVTSGSLRKQYF.

Remarks on this clonotype: A read error may account for a junction end that differs from germline. The rearrangement joins TRBV11-2 to TRBJ1-6; D may be TRBD1 (6 bases). This CDR3 spans 14 amino acids. CDR1 SGHAT and CDR2 FQNNGV come from the germline V gene. As DNA, the CDR3 is TGTGCCAGCAGCTTCGCACAGGGAGGGACACCCCCCCGCTTT. Encoded protein: CASSFAQGGTPPRF. The whole variable domain, remainder taken from reference TRBV11-2 and TRBJ1-6, is EAGVAQSPRYKIIEKRQSVAFWCNPISGHATLYWYQQILGQGPKLLIQFQNNGVVDDSQLPKDRFSAERLKGVDSTLKIQPAKLEDSAVYLCASSFAQGGTPPRFGNGTRLTVT.

Concerning this clonotype itself: This clone may be a read error of a much larger clone one base away. CDR3: CASSYRHRSYNSPLHF. Written as DNA, the CDR3 is TGTGCCAGCAGTTACAGACATCGCTCCTATAATTCACCCCTCCACTTT. The chain has TRBV6-2 or TRBV6-3 and TRBJ1-6; D is undetermined. The length of the CDR3 is 16 residues. Germline CDR1 MNHEY, CDR2 SVGEGT. Trimming cost V 2 bases and J 0 bases, with 8 bases left between them.

As to this clonotype: Lacking the conserved final phenylalanine or tryptophan, this CDR3 likely reflects a read error. In DNA form, the CDR3 reads TGTGCCAGCAACTTACAGGGTATTGAGCAGTACTAC. It is translated as CASNLQGIEQYY. The V and J genes are TRBV11-2 and TRBJ2-7, with D maybe TRBD1 (6 bases). Looked up from germline, CDR1 is SGHAT and CDR2 is FQNNGV. The CDR3 loop spans 12 amino acids.

This clonotype was seen repeatedly, ten times or more. The chain joins TRBV12-3 or TRBV12-4 to TRBJ1-4, with D maybe TRBD1 (5 bases). V shed 3 bases and J shed 7 bases, with 9 bases lying between them. This CDR3 is built from 13 residues. This CDR3 is CASSLAGTEKLFF. The CDR3 DNA follows: TGTGCCAGCAGTTTGGCAGGGACTGAAAAACTGTTTTTT.

A single count supports this clonotype. This chain uses TRBV7-9 with TRBJ2-2, with D unclear. CDR3 size: 14 residues. CDR1 is SEHNR and CDR2 is FQNEAQ in the germline V gene (reference sequence). V was trimmed by 5 bases and J by 3 bases, leaving 10 bases between them. The CDR3 here is CASSRVADTGELFF. The CDR3 nucleotides are TGTGCCAGCAGCCGGGTGGCGGACACCGGGGAGCTGTTTTTT.

In the case of this clonotype: A much larger clone lies a single base off, so this may be a read error. The chain is built from TRBV12-3 or TRBV12-4 and TRBJ2-7, with D uncertain. CDR3 size: 16 residues. V lost 5 bases to trimming and J lost 0 bases, with 17 bases between them. The CDR3 reads CASSQMVGFRSYEQYF. The CDR3 nucleotides read TGTGCCAGCAGTCAAATGGTGGGGTTCCGCTCCTACGAGCAGTACTTC.

This chain joins TRBV5-6 and TRBJ2-1, with 9 bases identical to TRBD1. The CDR3 contains 13 residues. The V and J ends lost 6 bases and 8 bases, in that order; junction bases with no gene match: 6. In germline, CDR1 is SGHDT, CDR2 YYEEEE. The CDR3 protein is CASINRGPDEQFF. The CDR3 DNA reads as TGTGCCAGCATCAACAGGGGGCCTGATGAGCAGTTCTTC.

In the case of this clonotype: A read error is possible here, since a much larger clone lies one base away. The rearrangement joins TRBV6-6 to TRBJ1-5; D gene unclear. The CDR3 runs to 14 residues. Per germline, CDR1 MNHNY and CDR2 SVGAGI (reference sequence). Deletions cut 2 bases from V and 5 bases from J, with 10 bases between. CDR3 in DNA: TGTGCCAGCAGTTACCAGGCGGACCATCAGCCCCAGCATTTT. Translated: CASSYQADHQPQHF.